This T cell receptor beta chain was retrieved from a study of cytomegalovirus exposure and HLA in healthy donors. Study results and caveats: Later analysis identified around 15,000 TCR beta sequences associated with HLA alleles, using a false discovery rate threshold of 0.05. Most of the TCR beta V segments (in an earlier analysis) were productive either about 87% or about 30% of the time.

Concerning this clone: Its matching antigen is unknown.

60 Vbeta and 13 Jbeta primers were used in PCR. The protocol was immunoSEQ multiplex PCR, while the TCRdb copy is restricted to in-frame clones and leaves out a portion. The table lists approximately 150,000 clones, roughly three quarters of them singletons. Sequences were obtained from PBMCs. The TCR originated in a male donor in good health and CMV-seronegative.

CDR3 nucleotide sequence: TGTGCCAGTAGGACAGGGCTTACTGAAGCTTTCTTT. This codes for CASRTGLTEAFF. The rearrangement uses TRBV19 and TRBJ1-1; the match to TRBD1 covers 7 bases. The CDR3 covers 12 residues. The germline CDR1 and CDR2 sequences are LNHDA and SQIVND (reference sequence). Trimming removed 6 bases from V and 5 bases from J; junction bases left unmatched: 3.